This entry concerns a single T cell receptor (beta chain). Antigen unknown. These data are taken from a study of T cells in localized non-small cell lung cancer. Only in-frame clones appear in the TCRdb table, and some are missing; sequencing was by immunoSEQ multiplex PCR. Among about 55,000 clones, over 80% were seen once, and the ten largest hold approximately 17%. Germline V gives CDR1 GTSNPN, CDR2 SVGIG (reference sequence). This CDR3 is built from 13 residues. Trimming took 4 bases from V and 4 from J, leaving 13 bases between them. Findings of the study overall: Increased T cell density in blood showed an association with longer overall survival. For the top 100 tumor clones, a median roughly 56 also appeared in adjacent lung. Of the tissues analyzed, uninvolved adjacent lung showed maximal T cell clonality, greater than tumor. Heterogeneity remains possible because sequencing was limited to only one tumor region.

Sequenced material: peripheral blood mononuclear cells, taken before any cancer treatment. This sequence was found in a man aged 40 to 70 with stage III lung adenocarcinoma. This chain uses TRBV30 with TRBJ1-2, with no clear D. The CDR3 protein is CAWNGGPPYGYTF. In DNA, the CDR3 is TGTGCCTGGAACGGAGGGCCTCCCTATGGCTACACCTTC.